The 10 T cell receptor beta chains given below trace back to one sample, sequenced in a study of shared clonotypes between healthy human individuals. The repertoire was sequenced with immunoSEQ multiplex PCR; TCRdb's copy has only in-frame clones and lacks some. The table has over a million clones, 75% to 80% seen once; the top ten hold around 0.47%. Sequencing was done on a sample of memory CD4+ T cells from PBMCs. Subset: CD45RA-negative fraction. The receptors originated from a man between 18 and 29 years old in good health. Some clones in this sample may be carry-over from other donors' samples.

The chain carries TRBV2 and TRBJ2-2; no clear D gene. Germline CDR1 reads SNHLY; CDR2 reads FYNNEI. Trimming removed 6 bases at V and 0 bases at J, with 11 bases between. The length of the CDR3 is 15 residues. The CDR3, as DNA: TGTGCCAGCAGCCAACGAGGAGCGAACACCGGGGAGCTGTTTTTT. Amino acids: CASSQRGANTGELFF.

The gene calls are TRBV6-1 and TRBJ1-1, with D hard to call. Trimming left V 7 bases short and J 0 bases short, with 15 bases between. Germline CDR1 and CDR2: MNHNS and SASEGT. This CDR3 contains 15 residues. The CDR3 DNA follows: TGTGCCAGCAAGGTGATGCAGAGAATGAACACTGAAGCTTTCTTT. Translating it yields CASKVMQRMNTEAFF.

This chain links TRBV12-5 with TRBJ2-1; possibly TRBD1 for D (8 bases). CDR3 size: 13 residues. With 1 base removed from V and 15 bases from J, the gap between germline ends came to 16 bases. The germline V gene has CDR1 LGHNT and CDR2 FRNRAP. In DNA form, the CDR3 reads TGTGCTAGTGGTTTGGAAACAGGGGGAGGGCGGTTCTTC. The encoded protein is CASGLETGGGRFF.

The chain links TRBV21-1 to TRBJ1-2. TRBV21-1 is listed as a pseudogene. The CDR3 covers 13 residues. CDR3 bases: TGTGCCAGCAGCCCGGGGGCAAACACTGGCTACACCTTC. It specifies CASSPGANTGYTF.

The chain carries TRBV6-5 and TRBJ1-4; D not resolved. Looked up from germline, CDR1 is MNHEY and CDR2 is SVGAGI. V lost 2 bases and J lost 4, with 8 bases in between. The CDR3 spans 14 residues. CDR3 nucleotide sequence: TGTGCCAGCAGTTACAGGCAGAATAATGAAAAACTGTTTTTT. This sequence encodes CASSYRQNNEKLFF.

The J gene is TRBJ2-7, the V gene TRBV5-4; the D gene is possibly TRBD2 (7 bases). Per the germline V gene, CDR1 is SGHNT and CDR2 is YYREEE (reference sequence). V lost 6 bases and J 5 bases, leaving 18 bases between the germline ends. This CDR3 has 14 amino acids. CDR3 sequence (DNA): TGTGCCAGCACCGAAAGGGGGGGTTTGGACGAGCAGTACTTC. Translation gives CASTERGGLDEQYF.

The CDR3 spells CASSLTSAGGGTDTQYF. CDR3 in DNA: TGTGCCAGCAGCTTAACGTCAGCCGGAGGGGGGACAGATACGCAGTATTTT. This chain joins TRBV7-3 and TRBJ2-3, with D possibly called TRBD1 or TRBD2 (6 bases each). Germline lookup yields CDR1 SGHTA and CDR2 FQGTGA. V lost 0 bases, J lost 3 bases, and 16 bases lay in between. The CDR3 totals 17 residues.

The rearrangement joins TRBV29-1 to TRBJ2-5; D unresolved. Germline CDR1 SQVTM, CDR2 ANQGSEA. Trimming pared 1 base from V and 2 bases from J, leaving 5 bases between. The CDR3 loop spans 12 amino acids. In nucleotides, the CDR3 is TGCAGCGTTGAAGCGCTTCAAGAGACCCAGTACTTC. Translation: CSVEALQETQYF.

This clone has a handful of counts. The J gene is TRBJ2-1, the V gene TRBV6-5; TRBD2 aligns across 10 bases. CDR1 is MNHEY and CDR2 is SVGAGI in the germline V gene. This CDR3 has 15 amino acids. Unmatched junction bases numbered 9, after V lost 5 bases and J lost 8 bases. The CDR3 DNA reads as TGTGCCAGCAGTCCGTCTAGCGGGAGAACCGATGAGCAGTTCTTC. It encodes CASSPSSGRTDEQFF.

Only a few counts were recorded for this clone. The rearrangement joins TRBV14 to TRBJ2-7; D unclear. V was shortened by 4 bases and J by 1 base, with 14 bases between the two germline ends. The CDR3 loop spans 15 amino acids. CDR1 and CDR2 (germline): SGHDN, FVKESK. CDR3 coding DNA: TGTGCCAGCAGCCGATTAGCAGGCGGATCCTACGAGCAGTACTTC. It yields the protein CASSRLAGGSYEQYF.